These T cell receptor beta chains were read from a single sample in a study of shared clonotypes between healthy human individuals. Repertoires were generated with immunoSEQ multiplex PCR, while TCRdb's copy carries only in-frame clones and drops some. The sample gives roughly 2,000,000 clones, about 95% of which show up once; around 1.2% is in the top ten. Sequencing input: naive CD8+ T cells sorted from blood. The receptors come from a man younger than 35 in good health. Both conserved end residues are part of each CDR3. The D gene is left open where the match is weak. Rows may omit the clone size; those that give it use once, few, many or a size class.

cdr3_nt cdr3_aa v_call clone_size d_call j_call
TGCGCCAGCAGCCAAGAAGAGGTCTCACCGGGTGCCCTCGGTTCACCCCTCCACTTT CASSQEEVSPGALGSPLHF TRBV4-1 once . TRBJ1-6
TGTGCCAGCAGTTACTCACAGGGCTATGATAATGAAAAACTGTTTTTT CASSYSQGYDNEKLFF TRBV6-5 . . TRBJ1-4
TGTGCCAGCAGCTCGACCGGGACAGGGTCCTACGAGCAGTACTTC CASSSTGTGSYEQYF TRBV5-6 . TRBD1 TRBJ2-7
TGCGCCAGCAGCTTGGGGCTAGGTCAGCCCCAGCATTTT CASSLGLGQPQHF TRBV5-1 few . TRBJ1-5
TGTGCCAGCAGCTTGACTAATGAGCAGTTCTTC CASSLTNEQFF TRBV5-4 . . TRBJ2-1
TGTGCCAGCAGTCCCCTCGGCTCAGGAGAGACCCAGTACTTC CASSPLGSGETQYF TRBV27 . . TRBJ2-5
TGTGCCAGCAGCTTAGGAGAATACATTCAGTACTTC CASSLGEYIQYF TRBV7-9 once . TRBJ2-4
TGTGCCAGCAGCCCCGGGGGGAATGAGCAGTTCTTC CASSPGGNEQFF TRBV11-2 . TRBD2 TRBJ2-1
TGTGCCAGCAGCTCGGACTGGAGCTCTGGAAACACCATATATTTT CASSSDWSSGNTIYF TRBV7-2 . . TRBJ1-3
TGCGCCAGCAGCCAAGAGAGCCACACAGATACGCAGTATTTT CASSQESHTDTQYF TRBV4-1 . . TRBJ2-3
TGTGCCAGTCAATTGGCTGGGGGCGAGGGCTATGGCTACACCTTC CASQLAGGEGYGYTF TRBV6-6 . . TRBJ1-2
TGTGCCAGCAGGTGGACAGGCCCCTTGGATGAGCAGTTCTTC CASRWTGPLDEQFF TRBV6-5 . TRBD1 TRBJ2-1
TGCGCCAGCAGCCAAATCGGGGAGCTGTTTTTT CASSQIGELFF TRBV4-1 . . TRBJ2-2
TGCGCCAGCAGCCAAGCCGGGACCGCTTCCTTTTACGAGCAGTACTTC CASSQAGTASFYEQYF TRBV4-1 . . TRBJ2-7
TGCGCCAGCAGCTTGACGGGAGAGACCCAGTACTTC CASSLTGETQYF TRBV5-1 . . TRBJ2-5
TGCGCCAGCAGCCAATTAGGACAGGGCACAGATACGCAGTATTTT CASSQLGQGTDTQYF TRBV4-3 once TRBD1 TRBJ2-3
TGTGCCAGCAGCTTAGACATTTACGGTGACTACGAGCAGTACTTC CASSLDIYGDYEQYF TRBV7-6 . . TRBJ2-7
TGTGCCAGTAGTATGGGGACAGGAACCTACGAGCAGTACTTC CASSMGTGTYEQYF TRBV19 . TRBD1 TRBJ2-7
TGTGCCAGCAGTTACTCGTATGAGCAGTTCTTC CASSYSYEQFF TRBV6-6 . . TRBJ2-1
TGTGCCAGCAGGAGACGACAGGGTTGGGACACTGAAGCTTTCTTT CASRRRQGWDTEAFF TRBV6-5 . TRBD1 TRBJ1-1
TGTGCCAGCAGCCCCCCGGAGAGGGGCACAGATACGCAGTATTTT CASSPPERGTDTQYF TRBV9 . . TRBJ2-3
TGTGCCAGCAGCCAAAAAGTGACTTTAGGGAGCACAGATACGCAGTATTTT CASSQKVTLGSTDTQYF TRBV7-9 . . TRBJ2-3
TGTGCCAGCAGCTTCGAGGGGGCTAATGAAAAACTGTTTTTT CASSFEGANEKLFF TRBV5-6 . . TRBJ1-4
TGTGCCAGCAGTTTATCTCCAGCCGGGGCCAATGAGCAGTTCTTC CASSLSPAGANEQFF TRBV28 . . TRBJ2-1
TGTGCCAGCAACGTTCAAGGGGAGAACATTCAGTACTTC CASNVQGENIQYF TRBV11-2 . . TRBJ2-4
TGTGCCAGCAGCCCCCCCCCGGAAGAGACCCAGTACTTC CASSPPPEETQYF TRBV7-2 . . TRBJ2-5
TGTGCCGTCACAGGGGTTGGAAACACCATATATTTT CAVTGVGNTIYF TRBV10-3 once TRBD1 TRBJ1-3
TGTGCCAGCAGCGTAGGCCCCCAGGGTGGGACCTACGAGCAGTACTTC CASSVGPQGGTYEQYF TRBV9 . . TRBJ2-7
TGTGCCAGTAGTCAAATCTCGGAGGGCAATCAGCCCCAGCATTTT CASSQISEGNQPQHF TRBV19 . . TRBJ1-5
TGTGCCAGCAGGATTATGGGGGCTCCAGCCGGGGAGCTGTTTTTT CASRIMGAPAGELFF TRBV7-2 . . TRBJ2-2